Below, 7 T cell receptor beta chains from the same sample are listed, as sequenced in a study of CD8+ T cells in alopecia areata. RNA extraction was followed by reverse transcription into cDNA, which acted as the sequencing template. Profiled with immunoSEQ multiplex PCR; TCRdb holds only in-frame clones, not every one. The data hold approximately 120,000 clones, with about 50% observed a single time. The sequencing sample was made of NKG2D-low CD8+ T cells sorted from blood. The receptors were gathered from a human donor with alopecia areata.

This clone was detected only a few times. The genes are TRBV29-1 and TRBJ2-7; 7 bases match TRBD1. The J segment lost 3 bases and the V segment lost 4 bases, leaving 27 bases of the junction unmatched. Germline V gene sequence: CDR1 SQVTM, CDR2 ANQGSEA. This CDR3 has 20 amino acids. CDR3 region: CSVGTKPSSRRQGRNYEQYF. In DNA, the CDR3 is TGCAGCGTTGGAACCAAACCCTCCTCGAGACGACAGGGAAGAAACTACGAGCAGTACTTC.

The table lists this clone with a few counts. The CDR3 DNA sequence: TGTGCCTGGTGCCGAGCGGGAGGCGCCCACGAGCAGTACTTC. It codes for CAWCRAGGAHEQYF. This chain uses TRBV30 with TRBJ2-7, with 9 bases fitting TRBD2. The germline CDR1 and CDR2 sequences are GTSNPN and SVGIG (reference sequence). The CDR3 is 14 residues long. Unmatched junction bases numbered 10, after V lost 5 bases and J lost 5 bases.

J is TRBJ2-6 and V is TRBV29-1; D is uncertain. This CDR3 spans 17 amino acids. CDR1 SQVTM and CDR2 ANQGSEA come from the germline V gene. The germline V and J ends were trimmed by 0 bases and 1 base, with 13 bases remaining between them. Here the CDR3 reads CSVEDWSPRSGANVLTF. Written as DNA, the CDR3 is TGCAGCGTTGAAGATTGGAGCCCTAGGTCTGGGGCCAACGTCCTGACTTTC.

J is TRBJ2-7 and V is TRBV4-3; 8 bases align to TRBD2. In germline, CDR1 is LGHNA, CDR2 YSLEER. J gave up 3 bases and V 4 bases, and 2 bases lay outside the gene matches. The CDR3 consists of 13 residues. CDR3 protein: CASSPGGRYEQYF. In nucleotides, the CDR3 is TGCGCCAGCAGCCCGGGGGGGCGCTACGAGCAGTACTTC.

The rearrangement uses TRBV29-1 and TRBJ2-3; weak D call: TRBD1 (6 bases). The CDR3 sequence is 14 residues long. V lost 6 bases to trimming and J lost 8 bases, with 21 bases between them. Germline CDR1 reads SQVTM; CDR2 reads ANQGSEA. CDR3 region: CSVDEQGNSRTQYF. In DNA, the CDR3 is TGCAGCGTGGACGAGCAGGGGAATAGTCGTACGCAGTATTTT.

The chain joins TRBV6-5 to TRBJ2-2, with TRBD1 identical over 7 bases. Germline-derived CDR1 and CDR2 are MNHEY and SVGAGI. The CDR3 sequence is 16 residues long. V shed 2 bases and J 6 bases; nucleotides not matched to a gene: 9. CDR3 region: CASSYNRGVNAGELFF. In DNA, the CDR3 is TGTGCCAGCAGTTACAACAGGGGAGTAAACGCCGGGGAGCTGTTTTTT.

CDR3 nucleotide sequence: TGCGCCAGCAGCTTGGATCTCGGGACAGGCCACGAGCAGTACTTC. Translating it yields CASSLDLGTGHEQYF. This rearrangement joins TRBV5-1 to TRBJ2-7, with TRBD1 identical over 8 bases. The ends lost 0 bases at V and 5 bases at J; junction bases unmatched: 7. The germline V gene encodes CDR1 SGHRS and CDR2 YFSETQ. The CDR3 sequence is 15 residues long.